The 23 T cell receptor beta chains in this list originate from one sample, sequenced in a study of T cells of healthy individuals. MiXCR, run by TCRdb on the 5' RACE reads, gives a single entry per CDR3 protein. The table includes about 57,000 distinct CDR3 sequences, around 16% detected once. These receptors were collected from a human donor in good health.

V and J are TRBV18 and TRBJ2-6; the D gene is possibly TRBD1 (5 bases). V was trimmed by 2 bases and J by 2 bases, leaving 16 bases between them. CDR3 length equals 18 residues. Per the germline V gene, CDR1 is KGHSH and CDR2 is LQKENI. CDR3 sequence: CASSPYKAGPAGANVLTF. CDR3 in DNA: TGTGCCAGCTCACCATATAAGGCAGGGCCCGCTGGGGCCAACGTCCTGACTTTC. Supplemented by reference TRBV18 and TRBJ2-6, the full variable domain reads NAGVMQNPRHLVRRRGQEARLRCSPMKGHSHVYWYRQLPEEGLKFMVYLQKENIIDESGMPKERFSAEFPKEGPSILRIQQVVRGDSAAYFCASSPYKAGPAGANVLTFGAGSRLTVL.

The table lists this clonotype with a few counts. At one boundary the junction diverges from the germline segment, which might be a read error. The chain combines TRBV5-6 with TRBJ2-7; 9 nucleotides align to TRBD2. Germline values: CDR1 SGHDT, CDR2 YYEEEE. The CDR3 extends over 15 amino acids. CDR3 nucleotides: TGTGCCAGCAGCTCCAGCCCGGGACTAGCCTACCAGCAGTACTTC. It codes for CASSSSPGLAYQQYF.

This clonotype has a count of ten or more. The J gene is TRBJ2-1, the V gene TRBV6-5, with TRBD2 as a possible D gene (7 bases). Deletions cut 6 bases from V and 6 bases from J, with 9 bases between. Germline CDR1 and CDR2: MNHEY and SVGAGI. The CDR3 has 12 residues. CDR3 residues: CASRGGPNEQFF. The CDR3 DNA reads TGTGCCAGCAGGGGGGGGCCCAATGAGCAGTTCTTC.

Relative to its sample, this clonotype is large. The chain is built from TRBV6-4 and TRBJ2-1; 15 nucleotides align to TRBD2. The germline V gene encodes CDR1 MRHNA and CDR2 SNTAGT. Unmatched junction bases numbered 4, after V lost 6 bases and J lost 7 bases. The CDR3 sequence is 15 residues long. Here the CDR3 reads CASSEGLAGGNEQFF. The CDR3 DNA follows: TGTGCCAGCAGCGAGGGACTAGCGGGGGGAAATGAGCAGTTCTTC.

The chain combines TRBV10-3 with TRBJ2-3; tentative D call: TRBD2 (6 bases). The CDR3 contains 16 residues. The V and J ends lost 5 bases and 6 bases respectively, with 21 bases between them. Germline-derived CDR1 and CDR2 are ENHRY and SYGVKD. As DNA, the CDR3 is TGTGCCATCAGTTTTGATCGGGAGACGGGGTTGGATACGCAGTATTTT. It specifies CAISFDRETGLDTQYF.

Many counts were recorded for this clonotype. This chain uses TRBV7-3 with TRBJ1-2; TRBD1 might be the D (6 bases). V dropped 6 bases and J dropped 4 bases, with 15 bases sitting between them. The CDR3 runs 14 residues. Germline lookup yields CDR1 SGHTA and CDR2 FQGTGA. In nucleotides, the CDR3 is TGTGCCAGCAGTCCGGGACAAGGGGCCTATGGCTACACCTTC. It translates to CASSPGQGAYGYTF.

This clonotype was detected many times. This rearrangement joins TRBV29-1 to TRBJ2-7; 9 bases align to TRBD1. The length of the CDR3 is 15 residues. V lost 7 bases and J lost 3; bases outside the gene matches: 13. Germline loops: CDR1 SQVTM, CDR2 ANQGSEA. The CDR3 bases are TGCAGCGGGGTCAAGATTCAGGACAGGGGCTACGAGCAGTACTTC. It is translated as CSGVKIQDRGYEQYF.

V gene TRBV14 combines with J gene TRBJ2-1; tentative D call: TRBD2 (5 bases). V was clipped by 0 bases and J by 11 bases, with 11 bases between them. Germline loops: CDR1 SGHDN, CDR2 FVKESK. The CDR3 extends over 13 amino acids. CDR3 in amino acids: CASSQDRREKQFF. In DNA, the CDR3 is TGTGCCAGCAGCCAAGATCGACGGGAAAAGCAGTTCTTC.

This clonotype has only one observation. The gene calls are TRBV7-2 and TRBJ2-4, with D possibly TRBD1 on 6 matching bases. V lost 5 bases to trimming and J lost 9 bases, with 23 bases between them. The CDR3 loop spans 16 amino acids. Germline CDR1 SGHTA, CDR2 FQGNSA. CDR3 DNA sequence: TGTGCCAGCAGCCCCCGCGGTGACTATAGAGGGGGCATTCAGTACTTC. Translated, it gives CASSPRGDYRGGIQYF.

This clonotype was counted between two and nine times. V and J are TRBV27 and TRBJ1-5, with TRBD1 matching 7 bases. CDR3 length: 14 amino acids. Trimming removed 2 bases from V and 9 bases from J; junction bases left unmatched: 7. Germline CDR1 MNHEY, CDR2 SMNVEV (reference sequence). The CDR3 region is CASSLRTGLPPQHF. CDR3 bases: TGTGCCAGCAGTTTAAGGACAGGTCTGCCGCCCCAGCATTTT.

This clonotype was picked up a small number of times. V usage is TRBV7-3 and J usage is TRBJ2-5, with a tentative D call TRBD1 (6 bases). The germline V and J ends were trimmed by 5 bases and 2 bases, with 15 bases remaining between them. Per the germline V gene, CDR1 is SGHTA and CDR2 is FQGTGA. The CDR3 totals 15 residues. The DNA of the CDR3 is TGTGCCAGCAGCCCCGGTGGGGGCCGACAAGAGACCCAGTACTTC. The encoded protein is CASSPGGGRQETQYF.

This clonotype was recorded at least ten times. CDR3 DNA: TGTGCCAGCAGCCAACTTAGAAGAGGGGTGAACACCGGGGAGCTGTTTTTT. As protein: CASSQLRRGVNTGELFF. This sequence joins TRBV4-2 and TRBJ2-2; D may correspond to TRBD1 or TRBD2 (5 bases each). The length of the CDR3 is 17 residues. The germline V gene has CDR1 LGHNA and CDR2 YNFKEQ. The V end was cut by 2 bases, the J end by 1 base, with 14 bases between.

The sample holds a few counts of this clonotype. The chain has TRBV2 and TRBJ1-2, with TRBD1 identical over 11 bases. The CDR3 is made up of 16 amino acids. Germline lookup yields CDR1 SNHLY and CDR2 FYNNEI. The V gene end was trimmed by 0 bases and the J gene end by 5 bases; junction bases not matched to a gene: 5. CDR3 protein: CASSEARTGGMYGYTF. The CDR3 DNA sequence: TGTGCCAGCAGTGAAGCCCGGACAGGGGGCATGTATGGCTACACCTTC.

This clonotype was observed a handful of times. The CDR3 loop reads CASSFATGGTEAFF. The CDR3, as DNA: TGTGCCAGCAGCTTCGCGACGGGGGGGACTGAAGCTTTCTTT. The chain recombines TRBV7-9 with TRBJ1-1; D may be TRBD1 (5 bases). CDR1 and CDR2 (germline): SEHNR, FQNEAQ (reference sequence). The CDR3 spans 14 residues. The V end lost 3 bases, the J end lost 5 bases, and 13 bases lay between the germline ends.

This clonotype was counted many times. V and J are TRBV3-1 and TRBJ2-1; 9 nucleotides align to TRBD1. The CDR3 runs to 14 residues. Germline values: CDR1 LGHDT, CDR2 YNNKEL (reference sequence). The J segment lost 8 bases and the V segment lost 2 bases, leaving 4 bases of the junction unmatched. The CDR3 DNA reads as TGTGCCAGCAGCCAAACAGGGGGCACGGATGAGCAGTTCTTC. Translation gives CASSQTGGTDEQFF.

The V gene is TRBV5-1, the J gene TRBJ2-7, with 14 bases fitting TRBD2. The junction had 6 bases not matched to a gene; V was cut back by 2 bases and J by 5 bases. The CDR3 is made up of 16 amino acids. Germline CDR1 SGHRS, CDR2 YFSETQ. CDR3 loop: CASSLSGTSGSNEQYF. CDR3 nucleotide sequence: TGCGCCAGCAGCTTATCCGGGACTAGCGGGAGTAACGAGCAGTACTTC.

The CDR3 protein is CASSYSSSYEQYF. The CDR3 nucleotides read TGTGCCAGCAGTTACTCGAGTAGCTACGAGCAGTACTTC. The J gene is TRBJ2-7, the V gene TRBV6-2 or TRBV6-3; D unclear. The CDR3 loop spans 13 amino acids. V lost 0 bases and J lost 3, with 6 bases in between. Germline V gives CDR1 MNHEY, CDR2 SVGEGT.

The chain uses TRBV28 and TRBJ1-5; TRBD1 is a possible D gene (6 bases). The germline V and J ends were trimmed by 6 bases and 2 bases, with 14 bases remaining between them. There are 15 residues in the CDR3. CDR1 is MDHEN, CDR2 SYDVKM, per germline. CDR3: CASSLTGSGNQPQHF. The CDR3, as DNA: TGTGCCAGCAGCCTAACAGGGTCGGGCAATCAGCCCCAGCATTTT.

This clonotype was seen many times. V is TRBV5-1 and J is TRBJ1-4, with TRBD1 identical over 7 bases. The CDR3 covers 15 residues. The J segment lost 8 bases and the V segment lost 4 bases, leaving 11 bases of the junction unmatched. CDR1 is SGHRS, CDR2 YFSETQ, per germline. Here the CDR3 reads CASSINTGTEEKLFF. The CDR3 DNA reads TGCGCCAGCAGCATCAACACCGGGACAGAAGAAAAACTGTTTTTT.

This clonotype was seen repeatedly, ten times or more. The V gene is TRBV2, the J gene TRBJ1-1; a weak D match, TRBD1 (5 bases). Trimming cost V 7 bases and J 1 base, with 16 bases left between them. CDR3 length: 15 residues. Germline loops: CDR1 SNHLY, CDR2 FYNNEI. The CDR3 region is CASKESGTTNTEAFF. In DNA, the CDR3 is TGTGCCAGCAAAGAAAGTGGGACGACGAACACTGAAGCTTTCTTT.

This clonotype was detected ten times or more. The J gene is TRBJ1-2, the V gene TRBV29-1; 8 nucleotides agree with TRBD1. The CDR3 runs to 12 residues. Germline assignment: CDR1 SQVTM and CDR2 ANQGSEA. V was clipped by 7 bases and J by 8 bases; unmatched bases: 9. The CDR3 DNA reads TGCAGCGCCCCGACAGGGGTTGGCGGCTACACCTTC. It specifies CSAPTGVGGYTF.

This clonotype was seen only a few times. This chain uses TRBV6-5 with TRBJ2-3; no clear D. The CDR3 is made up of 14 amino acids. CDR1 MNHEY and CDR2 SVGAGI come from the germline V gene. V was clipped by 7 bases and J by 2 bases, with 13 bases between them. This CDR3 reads CASKRGGPTDTQYF. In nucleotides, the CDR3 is TGTGCCAGCAAACGAGGCGGCCCCACAGATACGCAGTATTTT.

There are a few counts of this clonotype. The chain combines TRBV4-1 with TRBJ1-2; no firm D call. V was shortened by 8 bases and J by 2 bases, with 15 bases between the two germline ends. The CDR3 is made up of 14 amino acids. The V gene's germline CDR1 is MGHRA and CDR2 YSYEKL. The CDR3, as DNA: TGCGCCAGCTCTACCCGGCGGCGGAACTATGGCTACACCTTC. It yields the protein CASSTRRRNYGYTF.